Presented here are 10 T cell receptor beta chains from one specimen sequenced in a study of cytomegalovirus exposure and HLA in healthy donors. The PCR employed 60 Vbeta primers together with 13 Jbeta primers. The protocol was immunoSEQ multiplex PCR, while the TCRdb copy is restricted to in-frame clones and leaves out a portion. The sample has 150,000 to 200,000 clones; less than 80% are singletons. The sequencing sample was made of PBMCs. These receptors came from a man aged 40-49 years in good health and CMV-seronegative.

CDR3 sequence (DNA): TGTGCCAGCAGTTTAGGACAGCCCTATGGCTACACCTTC. This encodes CASSLGQPYGYTF. This sequence joins TRBV27 and TRBJ1-2; TRBD1 is a possible D gene (6 bases). The length of the CDR3 is 13 residues. Trimming removed 2 bases at V and 4 bases at J, with 8 bases between. Germline-derived CDR1 and CDR2 are MNHEY and SMNVEV (reference sequence).

The chain combines TRBV28 with TRBJ2-7; D might be TRBD1 (5 bases). The CDR3 spans 15 residues. Trimming removed 4 bases at V and 2 bases at J, with 15 bases between. Germline-derived CDR1 and CDR2 are MDHEN and SYDVKM. The CDR3 region has the DNA TGTGCCAGCAGTTCCCAAGGGGCATCGGCCTACGAGCAGTACTTC. Translating gives CASSSQGASAYEQYF.

This rearrangement joins TRBV6-5 to TRBJ2-7; 8 positions match TRBD2. J was trimmed by 6 bases and V by 6 bases; bases with no gene match: 10. The germline V gene encodes CDR1 MNHEY and CDR2 SVGAGI. The CDR3 runs to 14 residues. The CDR3 region is CASSPLAEPLEQYF. CDR3 DNA sequence: TGTGCCAGCAGCCCACTAGCGGAACCTCTCGAGCAGTACTTC.

This clone has more than one count but fewer than ten. Mismatch with germline at one junction end may stem from a read error. This chain joins TRBV7-9 and TRBJ2-2; D remains ambiguous. Germline lookup yields CDR1 SEHNR and CDR2 FQNEAQ (reference sequence). CDR3 length: 12 amino acids. The CDR3 sequence is CSSSPPGGELFF. CDR3 bases: TGTTCCAGCAGCCCCCCGGGCGGGGAGCTGTTTTTT.

The rearrangement joins TRBV13 to TRBJ2-1; TRBD1 aligns across 8 bases. The junction had 2 bases not matched to a gene; V was cut back by 4 bases and J by 6 bases. CDR1 PRHDT and CDR2 FYEKMQ come from the germline V gene (reference sequence). The CDR3 contains 13 residues. CDR3 loop: CASSYQGANEQFF. The CDR3, as DNA: TGTGCCAGCAGCTACCAGGGGGCCAATGAGCAGTTCTTC.

This clone was recorded a few times. V and J are TRBV19 and TRBJ1-1; TRBD1 aligns across 7 bases. CDR3 length equals 14 residues. CDR1 is LNHDA, CDR2 SQIVND, per germline (reference sequence). V lost 6 bases, J lost 6 bases, and 10 bases stayed unmatched. CDR3 coding DNA: TGTGCCAGTAGCCCGACAGGGCCGCCCTCTGAAGCTTTCTTT. It codes for CASSPTGPPSEAFF.

The chain uses TRBV4-3 and TRBJ2-1; 11 nucleotides line up with TRBD2. CDR3 length equals 16 residues. Per germline, CDR1 LGHNA and CDR2 YSLEER. The V segment lost 3 bases and the J segment 4 bases; nucleotides outside the gene matches: 5. Here the CDR3 reads CASSHMGLAAYNEQFF. Here the CDR3 DNA reads TGCGCCAGCAGCCATATGGGACTAGCGGCTTACAATGAGCAGTTCTTC.

The chain has TRBV7-9 and TRBJ2-2; 8 bases are a match to TRBD2. This CDR3 comprises 14 residues. J gave up 5 bases and V 8 bases, and 7 bases lay outside the gene matches. Germline CDR1 is SEHNR and CDR2 is FQNEAQ (reference sequence). CDR3: CASFGGGRTGELFF. Written as DNA, the CDR3 is TGTGCCAGCTTCGGCGGGGGGAGAACCGGGGAGCTGTTTTTT.

V and J are TRBV4-2 and TRBJ1-2, with D maybe TRBD1 (5 bases). The CDR3 loop spans 14 amino acids. Per the germline V gene, CDR1 is LGHNA and CDR2 is YNFKEQ. V lost 4 bases to trimming and J lost 3 bases, with 12 bases between them. CDR3 in amino acids: CASSRPRGDYGYTF. CDR3 bases: TGTGCCAGCAGCCGCCCGCGGGGGGACTATGGCTACACCTTC.

Concerning this clone: Sequence at one end of the junction differs from germline and may be a read error. V is TRBV7-9 and J is TRBJ2-7; a weak D match, TRBD2 (5 bases). This CDR3 is built from 12 residues. The V gene's germline CDR1 is SEHNR and CDR2 FQNEAQ (reference sequence). CDR3 sequence reads: CSSSPPGSEQYF. The DNA for the CDR3 is TGTTCCAGCAGCCCCCCGGGATCCGAGCAGTACTTC.